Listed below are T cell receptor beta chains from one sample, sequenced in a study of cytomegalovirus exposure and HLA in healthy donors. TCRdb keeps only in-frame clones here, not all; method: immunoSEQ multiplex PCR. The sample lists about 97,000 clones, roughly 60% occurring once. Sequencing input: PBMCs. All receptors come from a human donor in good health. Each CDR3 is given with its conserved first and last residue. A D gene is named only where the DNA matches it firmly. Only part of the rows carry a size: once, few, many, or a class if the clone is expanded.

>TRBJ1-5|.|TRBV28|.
TGTGCCAGCACCCCGGGAGGGTATCAGCCCCAGCATTTT
CASTPGGYQPQHF
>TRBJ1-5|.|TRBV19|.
TGTGCCAGTAGTACCGGGACAATAAGATCTAATCAGCCCCAGCATTTT
CASSTGTIRSNQPQHF
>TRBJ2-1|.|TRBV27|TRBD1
TGTGCCAGTACTTCCGGGACAGGGTCCTACAATGAGCAGTTCTTC
CASTSGTGSYNEQFF
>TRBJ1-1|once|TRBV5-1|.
TGCGCCAGCAGCTTGGGGCAGGGTTATAACACTGAAGCTTTCTTT
CASSLGQGYNTEAFF
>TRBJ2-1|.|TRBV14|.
TGTGCCAGCAGCCATGGCCTCCGCAATGAGCAGTTCTTC
CASSHGLRNEQFF
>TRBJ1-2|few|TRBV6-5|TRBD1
TGTGCCAGCACTTGGGGGACAGGGAGTCGTGGCTACACCTTC
CASTWGTGSRGYTF
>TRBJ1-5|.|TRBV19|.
TGTGCCAGTAGGCGCAGGGTGTTCTTCAATCAGCCCCAGCATTTT
CASRRRVFFNQPQHF
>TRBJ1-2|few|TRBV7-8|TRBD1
TGTGCCAGCAGCTTAGAGGGGGGGGACAGGGAGATTTATGGCTACACCTTC
CASSLEGGDREIYGYTF
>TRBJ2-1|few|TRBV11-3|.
TGTGCCAGCAGCCAGGGGGCAGCTAGCGGGAAGGAACAGTTCTTC
CASSQGAASGKEQFF
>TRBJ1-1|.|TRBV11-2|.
TGTGCCAGCAGCTTTGCGGGACCAGCTTTCTTT
CASSFAGPAFF
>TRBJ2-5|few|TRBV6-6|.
TGTGCCAGCAGCTTCAGCCAAGAGACCCAGTACTTC
CASSFSQETQYF
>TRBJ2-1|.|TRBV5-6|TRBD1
TGTGCCAGCAGCTTTCGGGACAGGGTCGCCAATGAGCAGTTCTTC
CASSFRDRVANEQFF
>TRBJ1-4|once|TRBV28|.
TGTGCCAGCAGAGTACAAGCCCGACTGGGCGGGGTTGAAAAACTGTTTTTT
CASRVQARLGGVEKLFF
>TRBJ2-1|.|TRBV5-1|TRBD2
TGCGCCAGCAGCGTGACTAGCGGTCCTTTGGGTGAGCAGTTCTTC
CASSVTSGPLGEQFF
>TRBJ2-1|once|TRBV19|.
TGTGCCAGTAGTCCCGGGCGCGGGCCCTACAATGAGCAGTTCTTC
CASSPGRGPYNEQFF
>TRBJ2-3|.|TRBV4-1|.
TGCGCCAGCAGCCAAGAGGATAGCGCCTACACAGATACGCAGTATTTT
CASSQEDSAYTDTQYF
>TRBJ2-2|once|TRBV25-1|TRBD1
TGTGCCAGCAGTGACCCGGGACAGGGTCACACCGGGGAGCTGTTTTTT
CASSDPGQGHTGELFF
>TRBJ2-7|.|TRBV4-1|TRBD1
TGCGCCAGCAGCCCACTGACAGGGAAATACCAGGGATACGAGCAGTACTTC
CASSPLTGKYQGYEQYF
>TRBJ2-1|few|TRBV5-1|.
TGCGCCAGCAGCTTAGGGCTAGCCCTTACAGATGAGCAGTTCTTC
CASSLGLALTDEQFF
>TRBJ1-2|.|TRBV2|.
TGTGCCAGCAGTGCTTCAGGGGCCCTGGATGGCTACACCTTC
CASSASGALDGYTF
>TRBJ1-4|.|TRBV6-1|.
TGTGCCAGCACAGAGACAGGTGGTGAAAAACTGTTTTTT
CASTETGGEKLFF
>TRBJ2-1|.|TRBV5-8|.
TGTGCCAGCAGCTTCGCCAGATCCTCCTACAATGAGCAGTTCTTC
CASSFARSSYNEQFF
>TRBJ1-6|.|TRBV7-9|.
TGTGCCAGCAGCTTAGATCCTCGACAGGAGAATTCACCCCTCCACTTT
CASSLDPRQENSPLHF
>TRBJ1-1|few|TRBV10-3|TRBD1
TGTGCCATCAGTGGGACAGGGGGGACTGAAGCTTTCTTT
CAISGTGGTEAFF
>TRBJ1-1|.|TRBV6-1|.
TGTGCCAGCAGTGAGTGGACACGGAACACTGAAGCTTTCTTT
CASSEWTRNTEAFF
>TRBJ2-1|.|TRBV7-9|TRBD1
TGTGCCAGCAGCTTTGACAGGGCCGGGTACAATGAGCAGTTCTTC
CASSFDRAGYNEQFF
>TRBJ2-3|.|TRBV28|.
TGTGCCAGCAGTTTAATTATAGGGAGGACAGATACGCAGTATTTT
CASSLIIGRTDTQYF
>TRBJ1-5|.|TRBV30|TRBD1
TGTGCCTTGACGACAGGGGATAGCAATCAGCCCCAGCATTTT
CALTTGDSNQPQHF
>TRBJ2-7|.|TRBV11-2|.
TGTGCCAGCAGCTCGAGCCCCAGGGACGAGCAGTACTTC
CASSSSPRDEQYF
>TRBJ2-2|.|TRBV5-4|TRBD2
TGTGCCAGCAGCAATGGGCGGACTAGCGGGAGAGTAACCGGGGAGCTGTTTTTT
CASSNGRTSGRVTGELFF
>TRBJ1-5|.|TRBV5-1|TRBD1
TGCGCCAGCAGCTTGGGCCCGGGGGACAGGGGAATCAATCAGCCCCAGCATTTT
CASSLGPGDRGINQPQHF
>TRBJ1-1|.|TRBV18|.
TGTGCCAGCTCACCAACCAGAACAGAAGCTTTCTTT
CASSPTRTEAFF
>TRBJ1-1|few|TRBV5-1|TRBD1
TGCGCCAGCAGCTTGGAAACAGGGGTTGAAGCTTTCTTT
CASSLETGVEAFF
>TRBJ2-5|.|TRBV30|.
TGTGCCTGGAGTGTACAGGCGAGGTATCCGGAGACCCAGTACTTC
CAWSVQARYPETQYF
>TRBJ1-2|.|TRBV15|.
TGTGCCACCAGCAGAGATTACGTAGCTGGCTACACCTTC
CATSRDYVAGYTF
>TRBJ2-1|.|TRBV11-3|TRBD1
TGTGCCAGCAGCTCCCCCGGGACAGGGTACAATGAGCAGTTCTTC
CASSSPGTGYNEQFF
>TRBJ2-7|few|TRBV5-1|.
TGCGCCAGCAGTTTGGGCGGAGTTTCATACGAGCAGTACTTC
CASSLGGVSYEQYF
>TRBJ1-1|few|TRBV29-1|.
TGCAGCGTTGGCGGTAGGACTGAAGCTTTCTTT
CSVGGRTEAFF
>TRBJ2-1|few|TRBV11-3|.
TGTGCCAGCAGCCCAAGTAGGGGTTACAATGAGCAGTTCTTC
CASSPSRGYNEQFF
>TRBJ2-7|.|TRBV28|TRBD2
TGTGCCAGCAGTTTTACTAGCGGGAGGTTTAGCGAGCAGTACTTC
CASSFTSGRFSEQYF
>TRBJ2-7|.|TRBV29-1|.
TGCAGCGTTACTAAGTCCCGCTCCTACGAGCAGTACTTC
CSVTKSRSYEQYF
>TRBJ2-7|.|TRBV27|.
TGTGCCAGCAGTTCCACTCCCTACGAGCAGTACTTC
CASSSTPYEQYF
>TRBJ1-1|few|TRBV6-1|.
TGTGCCAGCAGTGAACGTCGTAAGAACACTGAAGCTTTCTTT
CASSERRKNTEAFF
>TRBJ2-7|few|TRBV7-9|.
TGTGCCAGCAGCTTGTCATACGAGCAGTACTTC
CASSLSYEQYF
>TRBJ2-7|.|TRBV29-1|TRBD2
TGCAGCGTTGAAGGGGGTGGCGGGAGCTCCTACGAGCAGTACTTC
CSVEGGGGSSYEQYF
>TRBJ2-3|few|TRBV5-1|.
TGCGCCAGCAGCTTGGGCGGAGATACGCAGTATTTT
CASSLGGDTQYF
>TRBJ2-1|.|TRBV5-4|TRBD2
TGTGCCAGCGCAGCGGGAGGGATCGGTGAGCAGTTCTTC
CASAAGGIGEQFF
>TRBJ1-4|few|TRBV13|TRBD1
TGTGCCAGCAGCAAGAAAACAGGGGTTTCGAATGAAAAACTGTTTTTT
CASSKKTGVSNEKLFF
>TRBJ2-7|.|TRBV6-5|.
TGTGCCAGCAGTTACTCGAGAGTATTCGAGCAGTACTTC
CASSYSRVFEQYF
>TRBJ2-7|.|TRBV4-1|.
TGCGCCAGCAGCCAAGATGAGTGGGTCGCGGAGAGGACCTACGAGCAGTACTTC
CASSQDEWVAERTYEQYF
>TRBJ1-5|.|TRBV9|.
TGTGCCAGCAGCGTAGGTACAGGGCCCGGGCCCCAGCATTTT
CASSVGTGPGPQHF
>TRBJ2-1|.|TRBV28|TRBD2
TGTGCCAGCAGGACTGGACTAGCGGGAGGGTTTTTGGGCGGAAATGAGCAGTTCTTC
CASRTGLAGGFLGGNEQFF